This entry lists 20 T cell receptor beta chains sequenced from one sample in a study of post-analysis software for immune sequencing data. Overall study results and limits: Patients carried roughly 5 TRBV segments more frequently than controls did, and TRBV5-6, TRBV5-1 and TRBV20-1 were among them.

Every TCR beta cDNA library bore unique molecular identifiers. Each CDR3 protein gets one entry after TCRdb re-called the PCR reads with MiXCR. The table has about 770,000 distinct CDR3 sequences, approximately 44% seen once. No antigen has been assigned to these receptors. Input material: blood. The receptors were sampled from a girl aged 5-17 years with multiple sclerosis.

The V gene is TRBV7-9, the J gene TRBJ2-6; 8 nucleotides line up with TRBD2. CDR1 SEHNR and CDR2 FQNEAQ come from the germline V gene (reference sequence). The CDR3 spans 17 residues. Losses at the gene ends were 7 bases for V and 0 bases for J; bases not matched to a gene: 8. The CDR3 nucleotides are TGTGCCAGCACGCCGGGACTAGGAGGCTCTGGGGCCAACGTCCTGACTTTC. This translates into CASTPGLGGSGANVLTF. Using reference TRBV7-9 and TRBJ2-6 for the parts outside the CDR3, the full variable domain is DTGVSQNPRHKITKRGQNVTFRCDPISEHNRLYWYRQTLGQGPEFLTYFQNEAQLEKSRLLSDRFSAERPKGSFSTLEIQRTEQGDSAMYLCASTPGLGGSGANVLTFGAGSRLTVL.

The chain links TRBV12-3 or TRBV12-4 to TRBJ1-1; possible D gene TRBD1, 5 bases. V shed 2 bases and J shed 4 bases, with 11 bases lying between them. The CDR3 has 14 amino acids. CDR3 sequence reads: CASSLIGAGTEAFF. CDR3 DNA: TGTGCCAGCAGTTTAATCGGGGCGGGCACTGAAGCTTTCTTT.

This rearrangement joins TRBV27 to TRBJ1-1; D is unclear. The CDR3 is made up of 15 amino acids. V lost 4 bases and J lost 1, with 13 bases in between. Germline assignment: CDR1 MNHEY and CDR2 SMNVEV (reference sequence). This CDR3 reads CASSSRSNRNTEAFF. DNA of the CDR3: TGTGCCAGCAGTTCTAGGAGCAACCGGAACACTGAAGCTTTCTTT.

The V and J genes are TRBV6-1 and TRBJ1-5, with a tentative D call TRBD1 (5 bases). The germline V gene encodes CDR1 MNHNS and CDR2 SASEGT. CDR3 length: 14 amino acids. The ends were cut back, 4 bases at V and 4 bases at J, with 11 bases in the middle. This CDR3 reads CASSGGPQNQPQHF. In DNA, the CDR3 is TGTGCCAGCAGTGGGGGACCGCAAAATCAGCCCCAGCATTTT.

This clonotype appeared a few times. V and J are TRBV27 and TRBJ2-4, with D possibly TRBD2 on 6 matching bases. The end of the DNA fits TRBJ2-7 better, so the J call may be wrong. The germline gives CDR1 MNHEY, CDR2 SMNVEV (reference sequence). This CDR3 contains 13 residues. CDR3 DNA sequence: TGTGCCAGCAGTTTAGGGGGGATCAACGAGCAGTACTTC. Its protein product is CASSLGGINEQYF.

J is TRBJ2-7 and V is TRBV29-1; perhaps TRBD1 as D (6 bases). The germline gives CDR1 SQVTM, CDR2 ANQGSEA. This CDR3 is built from 15 residues. V was trimmed by 4 bases and J by 6 bases, leaving 22 bases between them. This chain's CDR3 is CSVADGTPNWSEQYF. The DNA for the CDR3 is TGCAGCGTTGCCGATGGGACACCTAATTGGAGCGAGCAGTACTTC.

The sample holds a few counts of this clonotype. The chain joins TRBV20-1 to TRBJ2-1; D might be TRBD1 (5 bases). This CDR3 comprises 14 residues. Trimming removed 7 bases at V and 0 bases at J, with 13 bases between. Germline V gives CDR1 DFQATT, CDR2 SNEGSKA (reference sequence). CDR3 nucleotide sequence: TGCAGTGTATGGGGCGACGGCTCCTACAATGAGCAGTTCTTC. It codes for CSVWGDGSYNEQFF.

This clonotype was recorded only once. Germline is not matched at one junction end, which may reflect a read error. The chain joins TRBV12-3 or TRBV12-4 to TRBJ2-3; D call uncertain. The CDR3 length is 11 residues. CDR3 region: CASSTTDTEYF. CDR3 DNA: TGTGCCAGCAGTACCACAGATACGGAGTATTTT.

This clonotype was observed a few times. The chain combines TRBV10-3 with TRBJ2-1; either TRBD1 or TRBD2 may fit D (7 bases each). This CDR3 contains 12 residues. Trimming left V 8 bases short and J 10 bases short, with 15 bases between. The germline V gene has CDR1 ENHRY and CDR2 SYGVKD. In DNA form, the CDR3 reads TGTGCCATCGGGGGAGGGGGCGACGAGCAGTTCTTC. It is translated as CAIGGGGDEQFF.

The chain joins TRBV6-1 to TRBJ2-7; TRBD1 aligns across 8 bases. Germline CDR1 and CDR2: MNHNS and SASEGT. CDR3 length: 12 amino acids. V lost 10 bases and J lost 9; bases outside the gene matches: 11. The CDR3 loop reads CATGQGETRQYF. In DNA, the CDR3 is TGTGCCACCGGACAGGGTGAAACGAGGCAGTACTTC.

V gene TRBV12-3 or TRBV12-4 combines with J gene TRBJ2-4; a possible D gene is TRBD1 (5 bases). CDR3 length: 14 amino acids. V was trimmed by 6 bases and J by 1 base, leaving 10 bases between them. Written as DNA, the CDR3 is TGTGCCAGCAGAATCCCAGGGGCCAAAAACATTCAGTACTTC. Its protein is CASRIPGAKNIQYF.

The chain combines TRBV7-9 with TRBJ2-6; a possible D gene is TRBD2 (5 bases). Germline loops: CDR1 SEHNR, CDR2 FQNEAQ (reference sequence). This CDR3 comprises 18 residues. The V end lost 4 bases, the J end lost 2 bases, and 18 bases lay between the germline ends. CDR3 sequence (DNA): TGTGCCAGCAGCTCGAACGGACTGGGAGCCCCTGGGGCCAACGTCCTGACTTTC. Translation: CASSSNGLGAPGANVLTF.

The chain uses TRBV3-1 and TRBJ2-3; 10 nucleotides match TRBD2. Germline values: CDR1 LGHDT, CDR2 YNNKEL (reference sequence). The CDR3 contains 16 residues. Trimming at V came to 1 base and at J to 3 bases, leaving 4 bases not matched to a gene. CDR3 bases: TGTGCCAGCAGCCAAGCGTCTAGCGGGAGAACAGATACGCAGTATTTT. Protein sequence: CASSQASSGRTDTQYF.

This clonotype was seen only a few times. The chain uses TRBV4-1 and TRBJ2-1; possible D gene TRBD1, 5 bases. V was pared by 1 base and J by 3 bases, with 16 bases between. CDR3 size: 17 residues. Germline lookup yields CDR1 MGHRA and CDR2 YSYEKL. CDR3 coding DNA: TGCGCCAGCAGCCAAGCGGACATGGGTTTCAGCTACAATGAGCAGTTCTTC. Its translation: CASSQADMGFSYNEQFF.

The chain links TRBV29-1 to TRBJ2-5; D unclear. The J call may be wrong; the DNA end is better matched by TRBJ2-7. The germline V gene has CDR1 SQVTM and CDR2 ANQGSEA. The CDR3 consists of 11 residues. The CDR3 sequence is CSVEVEYEQYF. DNA for the CDR3: TGCAGCGTTGAAGTAGAGTACGAGCAGTACTTC.

This rearrangement joins TRBV7-2 to TRBJ2-1, with D perhaps matching TRBD2 (6 bases). The length of the CDR3 is 16 residues. Germline lookup yields CDR1 SGHTA and CDR2 FQGNSA. The V end was cut by 7 bases, the J end by 8 bases, with 24 bases between. The DNA of the CDR3 is TGTGCCAGCATCCACCGAGGGCAGGGAGGAGGCGATGAGCAGTTCTTC. It yields the protein CASIHRGQGGGDEQFF.

In nucleotides, the CDR3 is TGTGCCAGCAGCTTAGTGGCCACCGGGACCGGACTCGATGAGCAGTTCTTC. Amino acid sequence: CASSLVATGTGLDEQFF. The gene calls are TRBV7-2 and TRBJ2-1; D possibly matches TRBD1 or TRBD2 (5 bases each). V shed 1 base and J shed 8 bases, with 21 bases lying between them. The CDR3 spans 17 residues. Germline lookup yields CDR1 SGHTA and CDR2 FQGNSA.

This clonotype has more than one count but fewer than ten. This rearrangement joins TRBV29-1 to TRBJ2-7; D is unresolved. CDR1 is SQVTM, CDR2 ANQGSEA, per germline. The CDR3 runs 15 residues. The V gene lost 2 bases and the J gene lost 0 bases, with 14 bases spanning the gap. CDR3 region: CSVEPPLESSYEQYF. The CDR3 region has the DNA TGCAGCGTTGAACCCCCCTTGGAGAGCTCCTACGAGCAGTACTTC.

This clonotype has just a few counts. The J gene is TRBJ2-1, the V gene TRBV20-1, with 7 positions matching TRBD2. The CDR3 sequence is 16 residues long. Germline CDR1 DFQATT, CDR2 SNEGSKA (reference sequence). The V gene end was trimmed by 3 bases and the J gene end by 0 bases; junction bases not matched to a gene: 8. The CDR3 sequence is CSARPQGGSSYNEQFF. The CDR3 DNA reads as TGCAGTGCTAGGCCTCAGGGCGGGAGCTCCTACAATGAGCAGTTCTTC.

The CDR3 nucleotides read TGTGCCAGCAGCCAGACCCCCAGGGGTTTGGTTTTAACTGAAGCTTTCTTT. Translated: CASSQTPRGLVLTEAFF. The rearrangement uses TRBV4-2 and TRBJ1-1; a weak D match, TRBD1 (6 bases). V lost 3 bases, J lost 5 bases, and 22 bases lay in between. The germline CDR1 and CDR2 sequences are LGHNA and YNFKEQ. This CDR3 spans 17 amino acids.